A selection of T cell receptor beta chains follows, all from one sample in a study of cytomegalovirus exposure and HLA in healthy donors. Here immunoSEQ multiplex PCR was the method, and the copy in TCRdb shows in-frame clones only, minus some. The sample consists of fewer than 250,000 clones, around 79% of them appearing once. The specimen sequenced was PBMCs. These receptors were taken from a woman between 50 and 59 years old in good health and CMV-seronegative. CDR3s include the opening cysteine and the closing phenylalanine or tryptophan. The order of the fields is J gene, D gene, V gene, CDR3 length, clone size, CDR3 protein, CDR3 DNA. The D gene is left open where the match is weak. Some rows have no size entry. The others give once, few or many, or a class for an expanded clone.

>TRBJ2-2|NA|TRBV7-8|13|NA
CASSLETAGELFF
TGTGCCAGCAGCTTGGAGACCGCCGGGGAGCTGTTTTTT
>TRBJ1-3|TRBD1|TRBV6-1|14|NA
CASGLQGAGNTIYF
TGTGCCAGCGGGTTACAGGGGGCCGGAAACACCATATATTTT
>TRBJ2-3|TRBD2|TRBV29-1|15|NA
CSVGPIAGYTDTQYF
TGCAGCGTGGGACCGATAGCGGGGTACACAGATACGCAGTATTTT
>TRBJ2-7|TRBD1|TRBV6-6|14|NA
CASSPQTGTDEQYF
TGTGCCAGCAGTCCTCAGACAGGGACGGACGAGCAGTACTTC
>TRBJ2-7|TRBD2|TRBV7-8|15|NA
CASSGRTSGNYEQYF
TGTGCCAGCAGCGGCCGGACTAGCGGGAACTACGAGCAGTACTTC
>TRBJ2-3|TRBD1|TRBV6-5|16|few
CASSSLARGLTDTQYF
TGTGCCAGCAGTTCCCTGGCCAGGGGGCTAACAGATACGCAGTATTTT
>TRBJ1-4|NA|TRBV5-8|16|NA
CASSPKARFINEKLFF
TGTGCCAGCAGCCCCAAGGCTAGATTCATTAATGAAAAACTGTTTTTT
>TRBJ2-5|NA|TRBV18|15|NA
CASSPLEGGQETQYF
TGTGCCAGCTCACCACTGGAAGGGGGCCAAGAGACCCAGTACTTC
>TRBJ1-2|TRBD1|TRBV5-1|15|NA
CASTSMDRNEYGYTF
TGCGCCAGCACATCAATGGACAGGAATGAGTATGGCTACACCTTC
>TRBJ2-1|TRBD1|TRBV6-5|14|NA
CASSYRTGDGEQFF
TGTGCCAGCAGTTACCGGACAGGTGACGGTGAGCAGTTCTTC
>TRBJ2-7|TRBD1|TRBV4-2|20|NA
CASSQDIRDRGRKGSYEQYF
TGTGCCAGCAGCCAAGATATACGGGACAGGGGGCGGAAAGGGTCCTACGAGCAGTACTTC
>TRBJ1-1|NA|TRBV15|12|NA
CAIGRRGTEAFF
TGTGCCATTGGCCGGAGAGGGACTGAAGCTTTCTTT
>TRBJ1-1|NA|TRBV11-3|14|NA
CASSLGRGNTEAFF
TGTGCCAGCAGCTTGGGGAGGGGGAACACTGAAGCTTTCTTT
>TRBJ2-1|TRBD1|TRBV7-8|13|NA
CASSVGGQDEQFF
TGTGCCAGCAGCGTAGGAGGACAGGATGAGCAGTTCTTC
>TRBJ1-5|NA|TRBV11-2|14|NA
CASSLVGGTQPQHF
TGTGCCAGCAGCTTAGTTGGCGGGACTCAGCCCCAGCATTTT
>TRBJ2-3|NA|TRBV27|12|NA
CASSGNGGTQYF
TGTGCCAGCAGTGGGAACGGGGGTACGCAGTATTTT
>TRBJ2-3|TRBD1|TRBV9|18|NA
CASSKTTGDRGHTDTQYF
TGTGCCAGCAGCAAGACAACAGGGGACAGGGGACATACAGATACGCAGTATTTT
>TRBJ2-1|TRBD2|TRBV27|19|NA
CASSPLGLAGGLRLNEQFF
TGTGCCAGCAGTCCATTGGGACTAGCGGGAGGGCTTCGGTTAAATGAGCAGTTCTTC
>TRBJ1-3|NA|TRBV19|13|NA
CASSSASGNTIYF
TGTGCCAGTAGTAGCGCCTCTGGAAACACCATATATTTT
>TRBJ2-7|NA|TRBV13|11|NA
CASSRRDEQYF
TGTGCCAGCAGTAGGAGGGACGAGCAGTACTTC
>TRBJ2-1|NA|TRBV13|14|NA
CASSGLAGGTEQFF
TGTGCCAGCAGCGGACTAGCAGGGGGGACTGAGCAGTTCTTC
>TRBJ2-7|TRBD1|TRBV6-1|13|NA
CASRGQGAKGEYF
TGTGCCAGCAGGGGACAGGGGGCGAAGGGGGAGTACTTC
>TRBJ2-2|NA|TRBV28|18|few
CASSLSRVEGATTGELFF
TGTGCCAGCAGTTTATCCCGCGTGGAGGGGGCGACAACCGGGGAGCTGTTTTTT
>TRBJ1-4|NA|TRBV28|15|NA
CASSLTGSTNEKLFF
TGTGCCAGCAGTTTAACGGGGTCTACAAATGAAAAACTGTTTTTT
>TRBJ1-6|NA|TRBV2|17|NA
CASSEEEGAGYNSPLHF
TGTGCCAGCAGTGAAGAGGAAGGGGCAGGCTATAATTCACCCCTCCACTTT
>TRBJ2-7|NA|TRBV6-6|13|NA
CASSYSMSYEQYF
TGTGCCAGCAGTTACTCCATGTCCTACGAGCAGTACTTC
>TRBJ2-7|NA|TRBV5-1|13|NA
CASSSLDSYEQYF
TGCGCCAGCAGCTCCCTGGACAGCTACGAGCAGTACTTC
>TRBJ2-7|NA|TRBV5-6|15|few
CASSLARRTVYEQYF
TGTGCCAGCAGCTTGGCGCGCCGGACAGTCTACGAGCAGTACTTC
>TRBJ1-2|TRBD1|TRBV9|15|NA
CASSVERDRVGGYTF
TGTGCCAGCAGCGTGGAACGGGACAGGGTAGGCGGCTACACCTTC
>TRBJ1-1|NA|TRBV29-1|16|few
CSVVKGGNRANTEAFF
TGCAGCGTTGTAAAAGGAGGCAACAGGGCGAACACTGAAGCTTTCTTT
>TRBJ2-1|TRBD2|TRBV29-1|15|NA
CSARLAGPIDNEQFF
TGCAGCGCCCGACTAGCGGGGCCCATTGACAATGAGCAGTTCTTC
>TRBJ1-5|TRBD1|TRBV5-4|13|NA
CASRSDRDQPQHF
TGTGCCAGCAGATCTGACAGGGATCAGCCCCAGCATTTT
>TRBJ2-2|NA|TRBV4-3|16|NA
CASSPSGPGDVGELFF
TGCGCCAGCAGCCCTTCTGGCCCCGGGGATGTCGGGGAGCTGTTTTTT
>TRBJ1-1|TRBD1|TRBV11-1|17|NA
CASSLGTGFGLDIPPFF
TGTGCCAGCAGCTTAGGGACAGGGTTTGGACTGGATATACCCCCTTTCTTT
>TRBJ1-1|NA|TRBV19|14|few
CASSIKWLNTEAFF
TGTGCCAGTAGTATTAAGTGGCTGAACACTGAAGCTTTCTTT
>TRBJ1-2|TRBD1|TRBV7-2|14|NA
CASSPEDRWDGYTF
TGTGCCAGCAGCCCCGAGGACAGGTGGGATGGCTACACCTTC
>TRBJ2-1|TRBD2|TRBV7-3|14|NA
CASSLGTSNNEQFF
TGTGCCAGCAGCTTAGGGACTAGCAACAATGAGCAGTTCTTC
>TRBJ2-1|NA|TRBV29-1|16|once
CSVRTGSLSSYNEQFF
TGCAGCGTTCGAACGGGGTCACTAAGCTCCTACAATGAGCAGTTCTTC
>TRBJ1-1|NA|TRBV5-4|13|NA
CASSRGMNTEAFF
TGTGCCAGCTCACGGGGGATGAACACTGAAGCTTTCTTT
>TRBJ1-2|TRBD1|TRBV28|12|NA
CASRTGGTGYTF
TGTGCCAGCAGGACAGGGGGCACTGGCTACACCTTC
>TRBJ2-5|TRBD2|TRBV19|15|NA
CASAGLAGAVGTQYF
TGTGCCAGCGCTGGACTAGCGGGGGCCGTGGGGACCCAGTACTTC
>TRBJ2-7|TRBD2|TRBV18|16|NA
CASSPSLAGGGYEQYF
TGTGCCAGCTCACCATCCCTAGCGGGAGGTGGGTACGAGCAGTACTTC
>TRBJ1-1|TRBD1|TRBV19|17|NA
CASSIVGGQGASTEAFF
TGTGCCAGTAGTATAGTGGGGGGACAGGGGGCCAGCACTGAAGCTTTCTTT
>TRBJ2-7|NA|TRBV25-1|14|NA
CASSAYRDIYEQYF
TGTGCCAGCAGTGCGTACCGGGACATCTACGAGCAGTACTTC
>TRBJ2-1|TRBD2|TRBV4-3|16|NA
CASSYGRLAANNEQFF
TGCGCCAGCAGCTACGGGCGACTAGCGGCTAACAATGAGCAGTTCTTC